The 9 T cell receptor beta chains below were found in one sample sequenced in a study of CD8 T cells in ankylosing spondylitis. TCRdb itself ran the 5' RACE reads through MiXCR, one entry per CDR3 protein. The table shows approximately 200,000 distinct CDR3 sequences, with over 10% occurring only once. Input material: blood, either unsorted or a sorted T cell fraction (not recorded which). All receptors come from a female donor with ankylosing spondylitis or in good health (not recorded which).

Many counts were recorded for this clonotype. V is TRBV7-6 and J is TRBJ1-6, with 10 bases lining up with TRBD1. After removal of 6 bases from V and 7 bases from J, the junction contained 6 bases not matched to a gene. This CDR3 region has 15 residues. CDR1 is SGHVS and CDR2 is FNYEAQ in the germline V gene. In nucleotides, the CDR3 is TGTGCCAGCAGGCCGGGACAGGGGAACAATTCACCCCTCCACTTT. Translation gives CASRPGQGNNSPLHF.

This clonotype has only a few counts. The chain has TRBV7-2 and TRBJ2-1; D is uncertain. The CDR3 totals 16 residues. Germline V CDR1 and CDR2: SGHTA, FQGNSA. With 6 bases removed from V and 3 bases from J, the gap between germline ends came to 18 bases. The CDR3 loop reads CASRSRATVLYNEQFF. The CDR3 bases are TGTGCCAGCAGAAGTAGGGCCACCGTCCTCTACAATGAGCAGTTCTTC.

This clonotype has ten or more counts. The V gene is TRBV20-1, the J gene TRBJ2-6; 8 bases agree with TRBD1. Per the germline V gene, CDR1 is DFQATT and CDR2 is SNEGSKA (reference sequence). The CDR3 length is 17 residues. V was pared by 5 bases and J by 1 base, with 10 bases of the junction left unmatched. CDR3 sequence reads: CSAGGGTGASGANVLTF. The CDR3 DNA follows: TGCAGTGCTGGGGGCGGGACAGGTGCTTCTGGGGCCAACGTCCTGACTTTC.

Ten or more counts support this clonotype. The V gene is TRBV24-1, the J gene TRBJ2-5; the D is unclear. The CDR3 runs 12 residues. V was shortened by 4 bases and J by 0 bases, with 2 bases between the two germline ends. Germline V lookup: CDR1 KGHDR, CDR2 SFDVKD. The CDR3 loop reads CATSDHQETQYF. The CDR3 DNA is TGTGCCACCAGTGACCACCAAGAGACCCAGTACTTC.

This clonotype has at least ten counts. The gene calls are TRBV7-9 and TRBJ1-2; TRBD1 is a possible D gene (6 bases). The CDR3 spans 16 residues. Germline CDR1 is SEHNR and CDR2 is FQNEAQ (reference sequence). Trimming removed 6 bases at V and 5 bases at J, with 22 bases between. The CDR3 region is CASRAGTISNLYGYTF. CDR3 coding DNA: TGTGCCAGCAGAGCAGGGACAATTTCAAATCTTTATGGCTACACCTTC.

The V and J genes are TRBV5-1 and TRBJ2-1; TRBD1 matches 9 bases. V dropped 3 bases and J dropped 8; count of bases not matched to a gene: 9. The CDR3 runs 15 residues. Germline V CDR1 and CDR2: SGHRS, YFSETQ. CDR3 in amino acids: CASSWSGTGRDEQFF. The CDR3 nucleotides are TGCGCCAGCAGCTGGTCCGGGACAGGGCGAGATGAGCAGTTCTTC.

This clonotype was found many times. The chain links TRBV12-3 or TRBV12-4 to TRBJ2-1, with 10 bases fitting TRBD2. This CDR3 contains 15 residues. V gave up 0 bases and J gave up 7 bases; unmatched junction bases: 3. The CDR3 coding sequence is TGTGCCAGCAGTTTAGCGGGGACTAGCGCGAATGAGCAGTTCTTC. Amino acids: CASSLAGTSANEQFF.

This clonotype was picked up many times. The chain uses TRBV5-6 and TRBJ1-5, with D maybe TRBD1 (6 bases). Trimming removed 2 bases from V and 2 bases from J, with 20 bases in between. Germline assignment: CDR1 SGHDT and CDR2 YYEEEE. CDR3 length: 18 amino acids. Here the CDR3 reads CASSLSTTGRGGNQPQHF. CDR3 bases: TGTGCCAGCAGCTTATCCACAACCGGCAGGGGAGGCAATCAGCCCCAGCATTTT.

This clonotype was seen ten or more times. The chain joins TRBV28 to TRBJ2-1; the D is unclear. The CDR3 covers 11 residues. Trimming removed 6 bases from V and 6 bases from J, with 6 bases in between. Germline V gene lookup returns CDR1 MDHEN and CDR2 SYDVKM. The CDR3 is CASRRFNEQFF. The CDR3 nucleotides read TGTGCCAGCAGACGGTTCAATGAGCAGTTCTTC.